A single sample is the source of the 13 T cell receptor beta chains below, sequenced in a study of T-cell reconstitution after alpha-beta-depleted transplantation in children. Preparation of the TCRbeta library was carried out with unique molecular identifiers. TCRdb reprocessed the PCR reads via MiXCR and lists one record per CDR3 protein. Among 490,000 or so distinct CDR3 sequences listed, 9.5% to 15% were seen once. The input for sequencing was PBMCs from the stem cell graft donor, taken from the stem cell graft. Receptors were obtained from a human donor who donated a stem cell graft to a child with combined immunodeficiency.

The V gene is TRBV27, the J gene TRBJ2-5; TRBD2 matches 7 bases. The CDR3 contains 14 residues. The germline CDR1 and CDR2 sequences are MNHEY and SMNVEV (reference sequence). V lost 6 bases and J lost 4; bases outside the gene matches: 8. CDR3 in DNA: TGTGCCAGCAGCAGGGACTACCGAGGAGAGACCCAGTACTTC. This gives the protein CASSRDYRGETQYF.

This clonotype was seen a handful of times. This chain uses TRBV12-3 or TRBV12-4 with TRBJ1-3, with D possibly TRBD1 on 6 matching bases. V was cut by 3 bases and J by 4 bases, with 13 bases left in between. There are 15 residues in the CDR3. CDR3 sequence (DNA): TGTGCCAGCAGTTTTTCGGCAGGGGAGGGAAACACCATATATTTT. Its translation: CASSFSAGEGNTIYF.

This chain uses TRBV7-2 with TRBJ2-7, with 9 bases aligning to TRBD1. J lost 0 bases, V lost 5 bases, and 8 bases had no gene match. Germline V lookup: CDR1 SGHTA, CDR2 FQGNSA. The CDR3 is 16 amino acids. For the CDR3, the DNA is TGTGCCAGCAGCATGGCCGGGACAGGGTTCTCCTACGAGCAGTACTTC. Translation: CASSMAGTGFSYEQYF.

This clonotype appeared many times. The CDR3 here is CASGGRRTDTQYF. The CDR3 coding sequence is TGTGCCAGCGGGGGGCGCCGCACAGATACGCAGTATTTT. V is TRBV7-2 and J is TRBJ2-3, with D tentatively TRBD1 or TRBD2 (6 bases each). The V gene's germline CDR1 is SGHTA and CDR2 FQGNSA. Trimming left V 8 bases short and J 1 base short, with 10 bases between. This CDR3 spans 13 amino acids.

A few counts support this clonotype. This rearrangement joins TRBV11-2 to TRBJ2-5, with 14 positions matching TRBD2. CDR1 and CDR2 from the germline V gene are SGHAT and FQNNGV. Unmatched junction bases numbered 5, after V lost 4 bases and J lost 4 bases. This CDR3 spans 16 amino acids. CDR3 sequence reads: CASSSTSGGARETQYF. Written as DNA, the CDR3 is TGTGCCAGCAGCTCGACTAGCGGGGGGGCCCGAGAGACCCAGTACTTC.

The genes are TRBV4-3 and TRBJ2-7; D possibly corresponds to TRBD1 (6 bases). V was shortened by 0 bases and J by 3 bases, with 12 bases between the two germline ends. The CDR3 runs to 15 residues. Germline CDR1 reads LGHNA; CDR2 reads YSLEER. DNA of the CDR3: TGCGCCAGCAGCCAAGAAGCCGGGGACAACTACGAGCAGTACTTC. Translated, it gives CASSQEAGDNYEQYF.

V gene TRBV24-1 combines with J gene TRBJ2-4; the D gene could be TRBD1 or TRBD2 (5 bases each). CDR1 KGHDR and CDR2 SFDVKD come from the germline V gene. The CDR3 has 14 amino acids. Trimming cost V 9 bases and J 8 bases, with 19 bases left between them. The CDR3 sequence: CATSLKGQGDIQYF. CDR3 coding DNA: TGTGCCACCTCCTTAAAGGGCCAGGGAGACATTCAGTACTTC.

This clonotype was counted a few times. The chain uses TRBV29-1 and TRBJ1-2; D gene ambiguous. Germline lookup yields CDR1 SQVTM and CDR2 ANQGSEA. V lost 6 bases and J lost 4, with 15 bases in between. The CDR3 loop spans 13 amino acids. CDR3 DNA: TGCAGCGTCCCTAGTAACAGACGCTATGGCTACACCTTC. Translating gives CSVPSNRRYGYTF.

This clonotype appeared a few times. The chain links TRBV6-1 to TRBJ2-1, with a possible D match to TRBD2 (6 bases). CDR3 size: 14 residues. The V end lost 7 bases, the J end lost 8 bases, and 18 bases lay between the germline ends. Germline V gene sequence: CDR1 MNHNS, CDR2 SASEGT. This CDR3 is CASNSGTLSDEQFF. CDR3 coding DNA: TGTGCCAGCAACTCCGGGACTCTCTCCGATGAGCAGTTCTTC.

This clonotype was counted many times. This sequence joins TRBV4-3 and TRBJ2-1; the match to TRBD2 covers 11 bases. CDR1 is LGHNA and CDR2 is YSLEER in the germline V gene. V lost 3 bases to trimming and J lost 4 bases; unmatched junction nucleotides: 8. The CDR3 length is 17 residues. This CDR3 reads CASSHHLLAGAYNEQFF. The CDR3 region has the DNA TGCGCCAGCAGCCACCACCTACTAGCGGGGGCATACAATGAGCAGTTCTTC.

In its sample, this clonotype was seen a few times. CDR3 DNA: TGTGCCATCAGTGAGCGAAGCGGGAGCTCCTACAATGAGCAGTTCTTC. Protein sequence: CAISERSGSSYNEQFF. This rearrangement joins TRBV10-3 to TRBJ2-1; 8 nucleotides agree with TRBD2. V lost 2 bases to trimming and J lost 0 bases; unmatched junction nucleotides: 3. The CDR3 spans 16 residues. Germline CDR1 reads ENHRY; CDR2 reads SYGVKD.

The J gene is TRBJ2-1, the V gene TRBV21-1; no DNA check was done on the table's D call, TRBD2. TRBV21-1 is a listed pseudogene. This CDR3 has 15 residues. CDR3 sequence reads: CASSKRGGLAGRQFF. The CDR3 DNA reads TGTGCCAGCAGCAAACGAGGGGGACTAGCGGGGCGTCAGTTCTTC.

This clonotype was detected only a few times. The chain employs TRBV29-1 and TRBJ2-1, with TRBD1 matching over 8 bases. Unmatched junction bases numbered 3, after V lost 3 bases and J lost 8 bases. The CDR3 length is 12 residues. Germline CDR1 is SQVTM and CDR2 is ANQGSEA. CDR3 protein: CSVDSGGDEQFF. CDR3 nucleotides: TGCAGCGTTGATTCAGGGGGCGATGAGCAGTTCTTC.